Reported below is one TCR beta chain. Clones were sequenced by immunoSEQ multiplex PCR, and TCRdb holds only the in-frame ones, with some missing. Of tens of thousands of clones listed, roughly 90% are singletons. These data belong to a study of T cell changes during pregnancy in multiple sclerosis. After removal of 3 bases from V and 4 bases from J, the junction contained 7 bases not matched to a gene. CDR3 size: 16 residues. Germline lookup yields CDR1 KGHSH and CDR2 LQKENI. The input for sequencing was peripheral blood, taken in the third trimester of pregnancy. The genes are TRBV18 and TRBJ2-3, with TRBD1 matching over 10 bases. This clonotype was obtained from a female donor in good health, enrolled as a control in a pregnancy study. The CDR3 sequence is CASSPNRDRGSDTQYF. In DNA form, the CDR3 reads TGTGCCAGCTCACCTAACCGGGACAGGGGTTCAGATACGCAGTATTTT.